The 28 T cell receptor beta chains given below trace back to one sample, sequenced in a study of shared clonotypes between healthy human individuals. The data were produced by immunoSEQ multiplex PCR, yet TCRdb's version contains in-frame clones alone and is incomplete. Seen here are about 1 million clones, more than 60% observed once, and the top ten hold 1.5%. The specimen was memory CD4+ T cells sorted from blood. Noted subset: CD45RA-negative fraction. These receptors all come from a man aged 18 to 30 in good health.

The gene calls are TRBV11-3 and TRBJ2-2; the D is unclear. Looked up from germline, CDR1 is SGHNT and CDR2 is YENEEA. Trimming pared 2 bases from V and 0 bases from J, leaving 4 bases between. The CDR3 totals 14 residues. The CDR3 sequence is CASSLKANTGELFF. The CDR3 region has the DNA TGTGCCAGCAGCTTAAAAGCGAACACCGGGGAGCTGTTTTTT.

CDR3: CASTSTGRNTGELFF. CDR3 bases: TGTGCCAGCACCTCGACAGGCAGGAACACCGGGGAGCTGTTTTTT. This sequence joins TRBV6-6 and TRBJ2-2; tentative D call: TRBD1 (6 bases). Trimming cost V 7 bases and J 1 base, with 13 bases left between them. CDR1 and CDR2 from the germline V gene are MNHNY and SVGAGI (reference sequence). The CDR3 runs 15 residues.

The genes are TRBV11-3 and TRBJ2-4, with D perhaps matching TRBD1 (6 bases). In germline, CDR1 is SGHNT, CDR2 YENEEA. V was pared by 1 base and J by 2 bases, with 12 bases between. CDR3 size: 16 residues. In DNA, the CDR3 is TGTGCCAGCAGCTTAGCCGTTACAGGGACCAAAAACATTCAGTACTTC. Translating it yields CASSLAVTGTKNIQYF. The entire variable domain, with the rest obtained from reference TRBV11-3 and TRBJ2-4, is as follows: EAGVVQSPRYKIIEKKQPVAFWCNPISGHNTLYWYLQNLGQGPELLIRYENEEAVDDSQLPKDRFSAERLKGVDSTLKIQPAELGDSAVYLCASSLAVTGTKNIQYFGAGTRLSVL.

The chain links TRBV28 to TRBJ2-7, with 7 bases aligning to TRBD2. CDR1 is MDHEN and CDR2 is SYDVKM in the germline V gene. This CDR3 contains 17 residues. V gave up 10 bases and J gave up 2 bases; unmatched junction bases: 20. CDR3 in amino acids: CATKGEGGEGTPYEQYF. In DNA, the CDR3 is TGTGCCACCAAAGGGGAGGGAGGCGAAGGGACCCCCTACGAGCAGTACTTC.

The chain couples TRBV12-5 to TRBJ2-1, with 7 bases that match TRBD2. The CDR3 consists of 17 residues. The V segment lost 7 bases and the J segment 0 bases; nucleotides outside the gene matches: 12. Germline lookup yields CDR1 LGHNT and CDR2 FRNRAP. CDR3 in amino acids: CASVTREFVGSYNEQFF. Here the CDR3 DNA reads TGTGCTAGTGTAACGCGGGAGTTCGTGGGCTCCTACAATGAGCAGTTCTTC.

In regard to this clone: Other DNA sequences in this specimen translate into the identical CDR3. J is TRBJ2-5 and V is TRBV6-5; D unclear. The CDR3 has 14 residues. The germline CDR1 and CDR2 sequences are MNHEY and SVGAGI. Trimming removed 0 bases from V and 2 bases from J, with 7 bases in between. CDR3: CASSYSGRQETQYF. CDR3 DNA sequence: TGTGCCAGCAGTTACTCAGGCAGGCAAGAGACCCAGTACTTC.

This clone was detected only a few times. The chain couples TRBV4-2 to TRBJ1-3, with D unresolved. Trimming cost V 0 bases and J 0 bases, with 15 bases left between them. This CDR3 spans 18 amino acids. Germline V gives CDR1 LGHNA, CDR2 YNFKEQ. The CDR3 protein is CASSQDLPGSSSGNTIYF. The CDR3, as DNA: TGTGCCAGCAGCCAAGATCTCCCGGGCAGCTCCTCTGGAAACACCATATATTTT.

V usage is TRBV30 and J usage is TRBJ2-7, with D tentatively TRBD2 (5 bases). This CDR3 has 14 amino acids. In germline, CDR1 is GTSNPN, CDR2 SVGIG (reference sequence). With 8 bases removed from V and 6 bases from J, the gap between germline ends came to 23 bases. The DNA of the CDR3 is TGTGCCCGTTCGGGCCTTTACGGGGATAGCGAGCAGTACTTC. Amino acids: CARSGLYGDSEQYF.

The rearrangement uses TRBV10-2 and TRBJ1-1; D is undetermined. Germline assignment: CDR1 WSHSY and CDR2 SAAADI. V was trimmed by 6 bases and J by 1 base, leaving 9 bases between them. This CDR3 has 13 amino acids. CDR3 in DNA: TGCGCCAGCAGGACACAGAGGAACACTGAAGCTTTCTTT. It yields the protein CASRTQRNTEAFF.

J is TRBJ2-3 and V is TRBV11-2; D possibly corresponds to TRBD2 (5 bases). V was trimmed by 1 base and J by 14 bases, leaving 16 bases between them. CDR1 and CDR2 from the germline V gene are SGHAT and FQNNGV. This CDR3 region has 13 residues. CDR3 amino acids: CASSLGNLASMYF. Written as DNA, the CDR3 is TGTGCCAGCAGCTTAGGCAACCTGGCTAGCATGTATTTT.

Regarding this clone: Other DNA sequences in the sample encode the same CDR3. The V gene is TRBV20-1, the J gene TRBJ2-5, with D maybe TRBD2 (6 bases). Germline V gene data show CDR1 as DFQATT and CDR2 as SNEGSKA (reference sequence). The CDR3 totals 11 residues. The V and J ends lost 2 bases and 5 bases respectively, with 6 bases between them. The CDR3 protein is CSARRGETQYF. The CDR3 region has the DNA TGCAGTGCTAGACGGGGGGAGACCCAGTACTTC.

This chain connects TRBV28 to TRBJ2-7; 8 positions agree with TRBD1. Trimming took 1 base from V and 6 from J; bases not matched to a gene: 11. The V gene's germline CDR1 is MDHEN and CDR2 SYDVKM. The CDR3 is made up of 16 amino acids. The DNA for the CDR3 is TGTGCCAGCAGTTTATTCAGGACAGGGACGTTTGGCGAGCAGTACTTC. It specifies CASSLFRTGTFGEQYF. Looking up the rest from reference TRBV28 and TRBJ2-7 gives the full variable domain: DVKVTQSSRYLVKRTGEKVFLECVQDMDHENMFWYRQDPGLGLRLIYFSYDVKMKEKGDIPEGYSVSREKKERFSLILESASTNQTSMYLCASSLFRTGTFGEQYFGPGTRLTVT.

V and J are TRBV2 and TRBJ2-7; 7 positions match TRBD1. J lost 2 bases, V lost 6 bases, and 10 bases had no gene match. The V gene's germline CDR1 is SNHLY and CDR2 FYNNEI. The CDR3 spans 15 residues. DNA for the CDR3: TGTGCCAGCAGGGGCACAGGGGCCCTTACCTACGAGCAGTACTTC. It translates to CASRGTGALTYEQYF.

This clone was seen only a few times. The CDR3: CASSQVQGGYSNQPQHF. The CDR3 DNA reads as TGTGCCAGCAGCCAAGTGCAGGGGGGTTATAGCAATCAGCCCCAGCATTTT. This sequence joins TRBV4-2 and TRBJ1-5, with 7 positions matching TRBD1. Per the germline V gene, CDR1 is LGHNA and CDR2 is YNFKEQ. V shed 1 base and J 0 bases; nucleotides not matched to a gene: 6. CDR3 length: 17 amino acids.

The chain combines TRBV11-2 with TRBJ2-4, with D possibly TRBD2 on 6 matching bases. The CDR3 contains 16 residues. V lost 3 bases, J lost 0 bases, and 12 bases lay in between. Germline CDR1 reads SGHAT; CDR2 reads FQNNGV. CDR3 coding DNA: TGTGCCAGCAGCTTCGGAGGGGTGGTAGCCAAAAACATTCAGTACTTC. Amino acids: CASSFGGVVAKNIQYF.

This sequence joins TRBV18 and TRBJ2-2, with D perhaps matching TRBD1 (6 bases). The V end lost 8 bases, the J end lost 1 base, and 11 bases lay between the germline ends. CDR1 is KGHSH, CDR2 LQKENI, per germline. The CDR3 contains 14 residues. The CDR3 coding sequence is TGTGCCAGCGAACCGGACAGGAACACCGGGGAGCTGTTTTTT. Translation gives CASEPDRNTGELFF.

The rearrangement joins TRBV27 to TRBJ2-7; tentative D call: TRBD1 (6 bases). The CDR3 is made up of 14 amino acids. V lost 5 bases and J 1 base, leaving 12 bases between the germline ends. Germline CDR1 is MNHEY and CDR2 is SMNVEV (reference sequence). CDR3 residues: CASSPGTFSYEQYF. DNA for the CDR3: TGTGCCAGCAGTCCGGGGACATTTTCCTACGAGCAGTACTTC.

The chain uses TRBV9 and TRBJ1-2; 7 positions agree with TRBD1. The CDR3 contains 15 residues. The V gene end was trimmed by 0 bases and the J gene end by 4 bases; junction bases not matched to a gene: 6. Germline-derived CDR1 and CDR2 are SGDLS and YYNGEE. CDR3 in amino acids: CASSVEGGQFYGYTF. CDR3 in DNA: TGTGCCAGCAGCGTAGAAGGGGGCCAATTCTATGGCTACACCTTC.

With regard to this clone: This may come from a read error, since a much larger clone is one base off. This chain's CDR3 is CASSFSYEQYF. The CDR3 nucleotides read TGTGCCAGCAGCTTCTCCTACGAGCAGTACTTC. The chain links TRBV5-6 to TRBJ2-7; D uncertain. In germline, CDR1 is SGHDT, CDR2 YYEEEE. There are 11 residues in the CDR3. The V end lost 2 bases, the J end lost 0 bases, and 0 bases lay between the germline ends.

The sample holds many counts of this clone. The junction departs from the called germline gene at one end, perhaps through a read error. The chain uses TRBV19 and TRBJ2-3; perhaps TRBD1 as D (6 bases). Germline CDR1 LNHDA, CDR2 SQIVND (reference sequence). This CDR3 has 12 amino acids. CDR3 DNA: TGTGCCAGTAGTATGGGGGCACAAGCAGGGGCCTTT. It is translated as CASSMGAQAGAF.

This clone was observed once. The genes are TRBV5-4 and TRBJ1-6, with D possibly matching TRBD1 (6 bases). The V gene lost 3 bases and the J gene lost 5 bases, with 15 bases spanning the gap. Germline lookup yields CDR1 SGHNT and CDR2 YYREEE (reference sequence). The CDR3 loop spans 16 amino acids. This CDR3 reads CASSSGGGRDNSPLHF. CDR3 in DNA: TGTGCCAGCAGCTCCGGGGGGGGCAGGGATAATTCACCCCTCCACTTT.

The J gene is TRBJ2-7, the V gene TRBV5-1; tentatively, D is TRBD1 or TRBD2 (5 bases each). The V and J ends lost 4 bases and 7 bases respectively, with 12 bases between them. The CDR3 is 12 amino acids. CDR1 SGHRS and CDR2 YFSETQ come from the germline V gene. The CDR3 region is CASSRDDREQYF. CDR3 in DNA: TGCGCCAGCAGCCGGGACGACCGGGAGCAGTACTTC.

The genes are TRBV5-8 and TRBJ2-7; D remains ambiguous. Germline V CDR1 and CDR2: SGHTS, YDEGEE. The V gene lost 1 base and the J gene lost 0 bases, with 11 bases spanning the gap. This CDR3 is built from 15 residues. The CDR3 DNA is TGTGCCAGCAGCTTGCCCACTCCCGGCTCCTACGAGCAGTACTTC. It translates to CASSLPTPGSYEQYF.

CDR3 DNA: TGTGCCAGCAGCTTCGGGACAGGGAGCTCACCCCTCCACTTT. This codes for CASSFGTGSSPLHF. The V and J genes are TRBV5-6 and TRBJ1-6, with 9 nucleotides matching TRBD1. This CDR3 has 14 residues. The germline V gene has CDR1 SGHDT and CDR2 YYEEEE. J lost 10 bases, V lost 2 bases, and 4 bases had no gene match. The whole variable domain, remainder taken from reference TRBV5-6 and TRBJ1-6, is DAGVTQSPTHLIKTRGQQVTLRCSPKSGHDTVSWYQQALGQGPQFIFQYYEEEERQRGNFPDRFSGHQFPNYSSELNVNALLLGDSALYLCASSFGTGSSPLHFGNGTRLTVT.

The gene calls are TRBV19 and TRBJ2-1; 10 bases line up with TRBD2. There are 17 residues in the CDR3. Trimming took 5 bases from V and 0 from J; bases not matched to a gene: 7. The germline gives CDR1 LNHDA, CDR2 SQIVND (reference sequence). The CDR3 sequence: CASSPYSSGSSYNEQFF. As DNA, the CDR3 is TGTGCCAGTAGTCCCTATTCTAGCGGGAGCTCCTACAATGAGCAGTTCTTC. The entire variable domain, with the rest obtained from reference TRBV19 and TRBJ2-1, is as follows: DGGITQSPKYLFRKEGQNVTLSCEQNLNHDAMYWYRQDPGQGLRLIYYSQIVNDFQKGDIAEGYSVSREKKESFPLTVTSAQKNPTAFYLCASSPYSSGSSYNEQFFGPGTRLTVL.

CDR3 nucleotides: TGCGCCAGCAGCCCCCAGGGACAGGGCCAAGGGGGCTACACCTTC. Translated: CASSPQGQGQGGYTF. V usage is TRBV5-1 and J usage is TRBJ1-2; 9 bases align to TRBD1. The V and J ends lost 4 bases and 8 bases, in that order; junction bases with no gene match: 12. The CDR3 sequence is 15 residues long. Per the germline V gene, CDR1 is SGHRS and CDR2 is YFSETQ.

This clone was observed once. V is TRBV28 and J is TRBJ1-4; 9 nucleotides match TRBD1. Germline V gene data show CDR1 as MDHEN and CDR2 as SYDVKM. After removal of 5 bases from V and 10 bases from J, the junction contained 2 bases not matched to a gene. The CDR3 is 12 residues long. This CDR3 reads CASSPGQGKLFF. The CDR3 bases are TGTGCCAGCAGTCCGGGACAGGGAAAACTGTTTTTT.

As regards this clone: Other DNA sequences from this sample encode an identical CDR3 as well. J is TRBJ2-7 and V is TRBV7-2; either TRBD1 or TRBD2 may supply D (5 bases each). Trimming removed 0 bases at V and 6 bases at J, with 9 bases between. The CDR3 is 13 amino acids. Germline CDR1 reads SGHTA; CDR2 reads FQGNSA. Here the CDR3 DNA reads TGTGCCAGCAGCTTAGCGGGGGTTAGCGAGCAGTACTTC. This encodes CASSLAGVSEQYF. Combining the CDR3 with reference TRBV7-2 and TRBJ2-7 gives the whole variable domain GAGVSQSPSNKVTEKGKDVELRCDPISGHTALYWYRQSLGQGLEFLIYFQGNSAPDKSGLPSDRFSAERTGGSVSTLTIQRTQQEDSAVYLCASSLAGVSEQYFGPGTRLTVT.